Presented here are 29 T cell receptor beta chains from one specimen sequenced in a study of cytomegalovirus exposure and HLA in healthy donors. Amplification used 60 Vbeta primers and 13 Jbeta primers. Here immunoSEQ multiplex PCR was the method, and the copy in TCRdb shows in-frame clones only, minus some. The sample lists around 90,000 clones; around 78% were seen once. Material: PBMCs. These receptors originate from a man aged 25-40 years in good health and CMV-seronegative.

This sequence joins TRBV9 and TRBJ2-2; D is uncertain. V lost 2 bases and J lost 5, with 10 bases in between. This CDR3 has 14 residues. Germline V gene data show CDR1 as SGDLS and CDR2 as YYNGEE. In nucleotides, the CDR3 is TGTGCCAGCAGCGTGAGCAGGTTTACCGGGGAGCTGTTTTTT. Its protein is CASSVSRFTGELFF.

V is TRBV27 and J is TRBJ2-7, with a tentative D call TRBD1 (6 bases). CDR1 and CDR2 from the germline V gene are MNHEY and SMNVEV (reference sequence). V dropped 6 bases and J dropped 0 bases, with 21 bases sitting between them. The CDR3 consists of 17 residues. The CDR3 protein is CASSFVPGHEDSYEQYF. In nucleotides, the CDR3 is TGTGCCAGCAGCTTCGTACCGGGACACGAAGACTCCTACGAGCAGTACTTC.

There are a few counts of this clone. The rearrangement uses TRBV6-1 and TRBJ1-2; a weak D match, TRBD1 (6 bases). Per germline, CDR1 MNHNS and CDR2 SASEGT. V was trimmed by 5 bases and J by 4 bases, leaving 14 bases between them. The CDR3 is 14 residues long. DNA for the CDR3: TGTGCCAGCAGTAGAGAGGGGGTCACCTATGGCTACACCTTC. Translation: CASSREGVTYGYTF.

V gene TRBV18 combines with J gene TRBJ1-6; D is undetermined. Germline V lookup: CDR1 KGHSH, CDR2 LQKENI. The CDR3 consists of 14 residues. Trimming stripped 3 bases from V and 13 bases from J, with 16 bases between. The CDR3 bases are TGTGCCAGCTCACCCCGGGAGGCAGAAGATCCCCTCCACTTT. It is translated as CASSPREAEDPLHF. Looking up the rest from reference TRBV18 and TRBJ1-6 gives the full variable domain: NAGVMQNPRHLVRRRGQEARLRCSPMKGHSHVYWYRQLPEEGLKFMVYLQKENIIDESGMPKERFSAEFPKEGPSILRIQQVVRGDSAAYFCASSPREAEDPLHFGNGTRLTVT.

V usage is TRBV27 and J usage is TRBJ2-3; 12 nucleotides align to TRBD2. The germline V gene encodes CDR1 MNHEY and CDR2 SMNVEV (reference sequence). V was clipped by 5 bases and J by 2 bases; unmatched bases: 11. The CDR3 consists of 18 residues. CDR3 in DNA: TGTGCCAGCAGTACGTGGGGGGGACTAGCGGGCAACACAGATACGCAGTATTTT. It specifies CASSTWGGLAGNTDTQYF.

This sequence joins TRBV5-4 and TRBJ2-1, with 7 bases fitting TRBD2. In germline, CDR1 is SGHNT, CDR2 YYREEE (reference sequence). This CDR3 has 15 residues. V shed 4 bases and J 2 bases; nucleotides not matched to a gene: 6. In DNA, the CDR3 is TGTGCCAGCAGCCTTAGCGGGCAGGCCTACAATGAGCAGTTCTTC. Its translation: CASSLSGQAYNEQFF.

A remark on this clone: At one end the junction does not follow the germline gene, possibly because of a read error. Within the sample, other DNA sequences also encode this same CDR3. This chain links TRBV7-7 with TRBJ2-5; a weak D match, TRBD2 (5 bases). The CDR3 is 16 amino acids. Germline CDR1 and CDR2: SSHAT and FNYEAQ (reference sequence). Here the CDR3 DNA reads TGCGCCAGCAGCTTAGGAAGACTCATTCGAGGGGAGACCCAGTACTTC. This codes for CASSLGRLIRGETQYF.

The table lists this clone with a few counts. The J gene is TRBJ2-7, the V gene TRBV6-1, with TRBD1 as a possible D gene (6 bases). The V and J ends lost 2 bases and 4 bases respectively, with 12 bases between them. Germline V gene sequence: CDR1 MNHNS, CDR2 SASEGT. CDR3 length: 14 residues. The CDR3 loop reads CASSEYGQNYEQYV. CDR3 nucleotides: TGTGCCAGCAGTGAATATGGACAGAATTACGAGCAGTACGTC.

This clone occurred a few times. The V and J genes are TRBV2 and TRBJ2-1; 9 bases agree with TRBD1. The J segment lost 5 bases and the V segment lost 5 bases, leaving 4 bases of the junction unmatched. The CDR3 loop spans 14 amino acids. Per the germline V gene, CDR1 is SNHLY and CDR2 is FYNNEI. The CDR3 DNA sequence: TGTGCCAGCAGTTACGGGACAGGGAACAATGAGCAGTTCTTC. It yields the protein CASSYGTGNNEQFF. Supplemented by reference TRBV2 and TRBJ2-1, the full variable domain reads EPEVTQTPSHQVTQMGQEVILRCVPISNHLYFYWYRQILGQKVEFLVSFYNNEISEKSEIFDDQFSVERPDGSNFTLKIRSTKLEDSAMYFCASSYGTGNNEQFFGPGTRLTVL.

The chain links TRBV12-5 to TRBJ1-3; D not certain. Germline CDR1 LGHNT, CDR2 FRNRAP. The CDR3 has 18 amino acids. Trimming pared 0 bases from V and 0 bases from J, leaving 15 bases between. In nucleotides, the CDR3 is TGTGCTAGTGGTTTGGTTGGTGGATTGACAAGCTCTGGAAACACCATATATTTT. Residues: CASGLVGGLTSSGNTIYF.

This rearrangement joins TRBV19 to TRBJ1-5; possibly TRBD1 for D (6 bases). CDR1 is LNHDA, CDR2 SQIVND, per germline (reference sequence). This CDR3 has 13 amino acids. The V and J ends lost 9 bases and 2 bases respectively, with 11 bases between them. The CDR3 is CASHRAGNQPQHF. DNA of the CDR3: TGTGCCAGCCACAGGGCTGGCAATCAGCCCCAGCATTTT.

In its sample, this clone was seen a few times. This chain uses TRBV5-4 with TRBJ2-6, with D possibly being TRBD1 (7 bases). V lost 5 bases and J lost 2, with 17 bases in between. The germline CDR1 and CDR2 sequences are SGHNT and YYREEE (reference sequence). The CDR3 has 17 amino acids. The CDR3 reads CASSFTGAGTGANVLTF. In DNA form, the CDR3 reads TGTGCCAGCAGTTTTACAGGGGCGGGGACTGGGGCCAACGTCCTGACTTTC.

The chain is built from TRBV19 and TRBJ1-1, with D possibly matching TRBD1 (6 bases). Germline V gives CDR1 LNHDA, CDR2 SQIVND (reference sequence). Trimming removed 5 bases at V and 0 bases at J, with 22 bases between. The length of the CDR3 is 18 residues. CDR3 sequence (DNA): TGTGCCAGTAGTCCGCAAAGAACAGGGAAAGGCATGAACACTGAAGCTTTCTTT. Translation gives CASSPQRTGKGMNTEAFF.

This sequence joins TRBV6-5 and TRBJ1-1; 8 nucleotides match TRBD1. The germline gives CDR1 MNHEY, CDR2 SVGAGI. The V gene end was trimmed by 2 bases and the J gene end by 6 bases; junction bases not matched to a gene: 5. This CDR3 is built from 14 residues. CDR3 sequence (DNA): TGTGCCAGCAGTTACACGACAGGGGTAGCTGAAGCTTTCTTT. Its translation: CASSYTTGVAEAFF.

The J gene is TRBJ1-4, the V gene TRBV19; 7 bases match TRBD1. Germline lookup yields CDR1 LNHDA and CDR2 SQIVND (reference sequence). This CDR3 has 15 amino acids. With V trimmed by 4 bases and J by 4 bases, 6 bases remained unmatched. CDR3 coding DNA: TGTGCCAGTAGTACCCGGGACAGAAATAATGAAAAACTGTTTTTT. Protein: CASSTRDRNNEKLFF.

This clone has more than one count but fewer than ten. This sequence joins TRBV2 and TRBJ1-4; D uncertain. Germline lookup yields CDR1 SNHLY and CDR2 FYNNEI. CDR3 length: 14 amino acids. The V end lost 3 bases, the J end lost 7 bases, and 12 bases lay between the germline ends. The CDR3, as DNA: TGTGCCAGCAGTGACAGGCTTACCGGTGAAAAACTGTTTTTT. The encoded protein is CASSDRLTGEKLFF.

This clone came up once. The rearrangement uses TRBV4-1 and TRBJ1-1; D unclear. V was pared by 0 bases and J by 1 base, with 9 bases between. There are 15 residues in the CDR3. Germline V gives CDR1 MGHRA, CDR2 YSYEKL. In DNA, the CDR3 is TGCGCCAGCAGCCAAGATTCTGGCAAGAACACTGAAGCTTTCTTT. It encodes CASSQDSGKNTEAFF.

The rearrangement links TRBV6-5 to TRBJ1-5, with 7 bases identical to TRBD1. The V gene's germline CDR1 is MNHEY and CDR2 SVGAGI. V shed 7 bases and J 5 bases; nucleotides not matched to a gene: 5. There are 13 residues in the CDR3. The CDR3 sequence: CASIKTGYQPQHF. As DNA, the CDR3 is TGTGCCAGCATCAAGACAGGGTATCAGCCCCAGCATTTT.

This rearrangement joins TRBV19 to TRBJ1-5; maybe TRBD1 (6 bases). The CDR3 is 17 amino acids. Trimming shortened V by 3 bases and J by 1 base, and 16 bases separated the two germline ends. Germline V gene lookup returns CDR1 LNHDA and CDR2 SQIVND (reference sequence). CDR3 residues: CASSIGTTRESNQPQHF. CDR3 bases: TGTGCCAGTAGTATCGGGACAACAAGGGAGAGCAATCAGCCCCAGCATTTT.

This clone has just a few counts. V gene TRBV4-1 combines with J gene TRBJ1-5; 9 positions match TRBD1. The ends lost 3 bases at V and 1 base at J; junction bases unmatched: 13. Germline lookup yields CDR1 MGHRA and CDR2 YSYEKL. The CDR3 totals 19 residues. In nucleotides, the CDR3 is TGCGCCAGCAGCCATCCCGGCGGGACAGGGTCAATAAGCAATCAGCCCCAGCATTTT. Translated, it gives CASSHPGGTGSISNQPQHF.

CDR3 region: CASSLGTSGGLQETQYF. For the CDR3, the DNA is TGTGCCAGCAGCTTAGGGACTAGCGGGGGCCTCCAAGAGACCCAGTACTTC. The rearrangement joins TRBV7-2 to TRBJ2-5; 13 bases match TRBD2. Germline V gene data show CDR1 as SGHTA and CDR2 as FQGNSA. The CDR3 spans 17 residues. J was trimmed by 1 base and V by 1 base; bases with no gene match: 3.

The rearrangement joins TRBV19 to TRBJ1-2, with TRBD1 identical over 9 bases. The V gene's germline CDR1 is LNHDA and CDR2 SQIVND (reference sequence). The CDR3 contains 17 residues. After removal of 0 bases from V and 4 bases from J, the junction contained 9 bases not matched to a gene. CDR3 DNA sequence: TGTGCCAGTAGTATAGAGACGGGACAGGGCGTTCTCTATGGCTACACCTTC. Residues: CASSIETGQGVLYGYTF.

The CDR3 coding sequence is TGTGCCAGCAGTTACTCTGACTACCTAAATGAGCAGTTCTTC. Protein sequence: CASSYSDYLNEQFF. The chain couples TRBV6-5 to TRBJ2-1; a weak D match, TRBD2 (5 bases). Trimming pared 0 bases from V and 7 bases from J, leaving 10 bases between. The CDR3 covers 14 residues. Germline lookup yields CDR1 MNHEY and CDR2 SVGAGI.

This clone has just a few counts. The rearrangement uses TRBV6-1 and TRBJ2-7; tentative D call: TRBD1 (6 bases). The CDR3 length is 15 residues. Germline CDR1 and CDR2: MNHNS and SASEGT. Trimming took off 1 base at V and 6 bases at J, with 16 bases between the two ends. The DNA for the CDR3 is TGTGCCAGCAGTGAAGGAAGAAGGGGGAAGGGCGAGCAGTACGTC. Its protein product is CASSEGRRGKGEQYV.

V and J are TRBV7-8 and TRBJ1-5; maybe TRBD1 (6 bases). The CDR3 has 13 residues. The ends were cut back, 8 bases at V and 3 bases at J, with 11 bases in the middle. The germline V gene encodes CDR1 SGHVS and CDR2 FQNEAQ. In DNA, the CDR3 is TGTGCCAGCCGGGTGGGGGCCAATCAGCCCCAGCATTTT. This encodes CASRVGANQPQHF.

The chain recombines TRBV5-5 with TRBJ2-7, with 8 bases lining up with TRBD2. Per the germline V gene, CDR1 is SGHKS and CDR2 is YYEKEE (reference sequence). The V segment lost 2 bases and the J segment 2 bases; nucleotides outside the gene matches: 12. The CDR3 sequence is 17 residues long. The CDR3 DNA sequence: TGTGCCAGCAGCTTCGCGGGGGGTCGACCGTTTGCCTACGAGCAGTACTTC. Translated, it gives CASSFAGGRPFAYEQYF.

The chain's CDR3 is CASSPNWGANVLTF. CDR3 in DNA: TGTGCCAGCAGTCCCAACTGGGGGGCCAACGTCCTGACTTTC. V gene TRBV27 combines with J gene TRBJ2-6; unclear D gene. This CDR3 contains 14 residues. The V end lost 5 bases, the J end lost 4 bases, and 9 bases lay between the germline ends. Germline loops: CDR1 MNHEY, CDR2 SMNVEV (reference sequence).

The V gene is TRBV10-3, the J gene TRBJ2-2, with 9 positions matching TRBD1. This CDR3 comprises 14 residues. The V gene end was trimmed by 4 bases and the J gene end by 7 bases; junction bases not matched to a gene: 4. Germline CDR1 ENHRY, CDR2 SYGVKD. CDR3 nucleotide sequence: TGTGCCATCAGTGGGACAGGGGAAATCGGGGAGCTGTTTTTT. This codes for CAISGTGEIGELFF.

V usage is TRBV9 and J usage is TRBJ2-7; 10 positions agree with TRBD1. CDR1 and CDR2 (germline): SGDLS, YYNGEE. The CDR3 extends over 15 amino acids. The V gene end was trimmed by 4 bases and the J gene end by 4 bases; junction bases not matched to a gene: 8. The CDR3 DNA is TGTGCCAGCAGCTTAACCGGGACAGGGGAGTACGAGCAGTACTTC. It specifies CASSLTGTGEYEQYF.